This section outlines one T cell receptor beta chain sequence together with its context. Original handling: The assay estimated nucleated cells by amplifying reference gene primers. Clones were read by immunoSEQ multiplex PCR, and TCRdb kept only the in-frame ones, dropping some. The DNA gave D and trimming, while V, J and clone size come from that table. The table lists 250,000 or so clones, 65% to 90% of them singletons. The sample is drawn from a study of blood T cell repertoires in COVID-19. Looking at the study overall: Acute and convalescent COVID-19 samples came from the United States, Italy and Spain. In each case, the material was cDNA or gDNA derived from T cells, B-cell-depleted T cells, or PBMCs.

There are 15 residues in the CDR3. From germline, CDR1 is SGHDT and CDR2 YYEEEE. The V gene lost 4 bases and the J gene lost 2 bases, with 14 bases spanning the gap. This receptor was obtained from a man in his thirties or forties with active or convalescent COVID-19. Sequenced material: peripheral blood. This chain uses TRBV5-6 with TRBJ2-3; D is uncertain. CDR3 loop: CASSPRRSFTDTQYF. DNA of the CDR3: TGTGCCAGCAGCCCGCGGCGGTCCTTCACAGATACGCAGTATTTT.